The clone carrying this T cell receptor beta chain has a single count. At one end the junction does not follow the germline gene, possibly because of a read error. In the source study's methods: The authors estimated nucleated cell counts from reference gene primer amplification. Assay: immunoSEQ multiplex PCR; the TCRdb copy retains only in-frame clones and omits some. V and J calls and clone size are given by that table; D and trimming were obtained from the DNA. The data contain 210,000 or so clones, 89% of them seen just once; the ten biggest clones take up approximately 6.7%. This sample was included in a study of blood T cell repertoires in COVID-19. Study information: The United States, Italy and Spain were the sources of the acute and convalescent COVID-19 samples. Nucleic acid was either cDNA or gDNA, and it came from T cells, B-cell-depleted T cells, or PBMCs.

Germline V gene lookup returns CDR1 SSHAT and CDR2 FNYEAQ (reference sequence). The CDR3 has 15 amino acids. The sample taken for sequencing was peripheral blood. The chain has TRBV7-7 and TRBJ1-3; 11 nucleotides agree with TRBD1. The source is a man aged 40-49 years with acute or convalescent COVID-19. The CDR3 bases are TGTGCTAGCAGCTCGGGACAGGGGGCTGGAAACACCATATATTTT. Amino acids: CASSSGQGAGNTIYF.